This paragraph covers one T cell receptor beta chain sequence. Its antigen is undetermined. The data stem from a study of T cell clonotyping in hematopoietic cell transplantation. The time point: recipient sample about 28 days before transplant, after cytoreduction. Samples: about 28 days before transplant, then days 30, 100 and 180 after. Libraries were prepared by immunoSEQ multiplex PCR; TCRdb keeps only in-frame clonotypes and omits some of them. The sample shows approximately 30,000 clones, more than 70% of them seen only once. The V and J ends lost 2 bases and 3 bases respectively, with 9 bases between them. Looked up from germline, CDR1 is SGHDT and CDR2 is YYEEEE. CDR3 length: 13 amino acids. Regarding the study as a whole: Pathologically expanded recipient clonotypes increased progressively from day 30 to day 180 as diversity fell.

This TCR was sampled from a middle-aged man with acute myeloid leukemia. Some clones in this sample may be carry-over from other donors' samples. Sequenced here: peripheral blood mononuclear cells, sampled before stem cell transplant. The rearrangement links TRBV5-6 to TRBJ2-7; no clear D. DNA for the CDR3: TGTGCCAGCAGCTTTGGCAGAAGCTACGAGCAGTACTTC. Protein sequence: CASSFGRSYEQYF.